A single sample gave rise to the 29 T cell receptor beta chains below, sequenced in a study of T cells after yellow fever vaccination. In TCRdb, the 5' RACE reads were re-called with MiXCR into one record per CDR3 protein. This table holds over 110,000 distinct CDR3 sequences, 7.7% found once. Material: CD4+ T cells sorted from PBMCs, obtained 5 days after the yellow fever booster vaccination. These receptors originate from a man aged 25 to 45 who received the YFV17D yellow fever vaccine.

The chain couples TRBV5-6 to TRBJ1-3, with 11 bases that match TRBD1. The length of the CDR3 is 18 residues. Losses at the gene ends were 3 bases for V and 1 base for J; bases not matched to a gene: 9. Germline V gene lookup returns CDR1 SGHDT and CDR2 YYEEEE. CDR3 amino acids: CASSYGTGGIGSGNTIYF. The DNA of the CDR3 is TGTGCCAGCAGCTACGGGACAGGGGGTATCGGGTCTGGAAACACCATATATTTT.

In this sample, this clonotype turned up a few times. The chain joins TRBV13 to TRBJ2-1; no clear D gene. The germline V gene encodes CDR1 PRHDT and CDR2 FYEKMQ (reference sequence). The CDR3 is made up of 15 amino acids. V was pared by 5 bases and J by 2 bases, with 13 bases between. DNA for the CDR3: TGTGCCAGCAGCCCAAGCCCTGATCCCTACAATGAGCAGTTCTTC. Encoded protein: CASSPSPDPYNEQFF.

This clonotype was found many times. The chain uses TRBV7-2 and TRBJ2-7; a possible D gene is TRBD1 (5 bases). There are 13 residues in the CDR3. V lost 7 bases and J 2 bases, leaving 12 bases between the germline ends. The germline V gene encodes CDR1 SGHTA and CDR2 FQGNSA. This chain's CDR3 is CASKVRGPYEQYF. In DNA form, the CDR3 reads TGTGCCAGCAAGGTTAGGGGTCCCTACGAGCAGTACTTC.

In its sample, this clonotype was seen many times. This rearrangement joins TRBV9 to TRBJ1-1; D is unresolved. The CDR3 consists of 13 residues. Germline V gene sequence: CDR1 SGDLS, CDR2 YYNGEE. Trimming removed 3 bases from V and 5 bases from J, with 11 bases in between. CDR3 in amino acids: CASSGEGRTEAFF. In DNA form, the CDR3 reads TGTGCCAGCAGCGGAGAAGGGAGAACTGAAGCTTTCTTT. The complete variable domain, with remaining parts taken from reference TRBV9 and TRBJ1-1, reads DSGVTQTPKHLITATGQRVTLRCSPRSGDLSVYWYQQSLDQGLQFLIQYYNGEERAKGNILERFSAQQFPDLHSELNLSSLELGDSALYFCASSGEGRTEAFFGQGTRLTVV.

Comments on this clonotype: It may be a read error: a sequence one base away is much more abundant. The chain carries TRBV20-1 and TRBJ2-1; D is unresolved. CDR1 is DFQATT, CDR2 SNEGSKA, per germline (reference sequence). This CDR3 comprises 12 residues. The CDR3 loop is CSAPFSYNEKFF. CDR3 nucleotides: TGCAGTGCCCCCTTCTCCTACAATGAGAAGTTCTTC.

Ten or more counts support this clonotype. The chain couples TRBV7-2 to TRBJ2-5; possibly TRBD1 or TRBD2 for D (6 bases each). V lost 7 bases and J lost 2, with 17 bases in between. The germline CDR1 and CDR2 sequences are SGHTA and FQGNSA. The CDR3 sequence is 15 residues long. The CDR3 protein is CASTLPGGGQETQYF. The CDR3 DNA sequence: TGTGCCAGCACCCTTCCCGGAGGGGGACAAGAGACCCAGTACTTC.

This clonotype was found many times. This CDR3 is CASSDTHYEQYF. DNA of the CDR3: TGCGCCAGCAGCGACACGCACTACGAGCAGTACTTC. The chain has TRBV5-1 and TRBJ2-7; D is undetermined. The germline V and J ends were trimmed by 4 bases and 3 bases, with 8 bases remaining between them. The length of the CDR3 is 12 residues. CDR1 and CDR2 (germline): SGHRS, YFSETQ.

This clonotype was observed at least ten times. This chain uses TRBV12-3 or TRBV12-4 with TRBJ1-5; 7 positions match TRBD1. V lost 4 bases, J lost 6 bases, and 15 bases stayed unmatched. The CDR3 contains 17 residues. The CDR3 nucleotides are TGTGCCAGCAGTTCCGAAAGGAGCGAAGGGGGCCGTCAGCCCCAGCATTTT. It codes for CASSSERSEGGRQPQHF.

In its sample, this clonotype was seen many times. The gene calls are TRBV7-2 and TRBJ1-2, with 11 nucleotides matching TRBD1. The germline V gene has CDR1 SGHTA and CDR2 FQGNSA. The length of the CDR3 is 14 residues. V lost 3 bases and J lost 7; bases outside the gene matches: 4. In DNA, the CDR3 is TGTGCCAGCAGCTTCCGGGACAGGGGGTCTGGCTACACCTTC. This sequence encodes CASSFRDRGSGYTF.

Ten or more counts support this clonotype. The genes are TRBV25-1 and TRBJ2-5, with D perhaps given as TRBD1 or TRBD2 (5 bases each). The CDR3 consists of 13 residues. The V end lost 8 bases, the J end lost 5 bases, and 15 bases lay between the germline ends. Germline CDR1 reads MGHDK; CDR2 reads SYGVNS. The DNA of the CDR3 is TGTGCCAGCCGGCCGGGAAAGGGGGAGACCCAGTACTTC. Its translation is CASRPGKGETQYF. Based on the CDR3 plus reference TRBV25-1 and TRBJ2-5, the full variable domain is EADIYQTPRYLVIGTGKKITLECSQTMGHDKMYWYQQDPGMELHLIHYSYGVNSTEKGDLSSESTVSRIRTEHFPLTLESARPSHTSQYLCASRPGKGETQYFGPGTRLLVL.

Concerning this clonotype: With a much larger clone just one base away, this may be a read error. The J gene is TRBJ2-7, the V gene TRBV18, with D possibly matching TRBD2 (6 bases). The CDR3 extends over 14 amino acids. Germline V gene sequence: CDR1 KGHSH, CDR2 LQKENI. V was shortened by 3 bases and J by 3 bases, with 12 bases between the two germline ends. The CDR3 region is CASSPGTCLYEQYF. The CDR3 region has the DNA TGTGCCAGCTCACCCGGGACTTGTCTCTACGAGCAGTACTTC. The whole variable domain, filled in from reference TRBV18 and TRBJ2-7, reads NAGVMQNPRHLVRRRGQEARLRCSPMKGHSHVYWYRQLPEEGLKFMVYLQKENIIDESGMPKERFSAEFPKEGPSILRIQQVVRGDSAAYFCASSPGTCLYEQYFGPGTRLTVT.

This clonotype was counted ten times or more. The DNA of the CDR3 is TGTGCCAGCAGTTTCGGGACTAGCGGGATGGTCGAGACCCAGTACTTC. The encoded protein is CASSFGTSGMVETQYF. The J gene is TRBJ2-5, the V gene TRBV27, with 13 bases fitting TRBD2. Germline V gene data show CDR1 as MNHEY and CDR2 as SMNVEV (reference sequence). Trimming took 3 bases from V and 5 from J; bases not matched to a gene: 6. The CDR3 length is 16 residues.

Many counts were recorded for this clonotype. The chain recombines TRBV29-1 with TRBJ1-5; D is perhaps TRBD1 (5 bases). Germline CDR1 SQVTM, CDR2 ANQGSEA. The V and J ends lost 4 bases and 3 bases respectively, with 16 bases between them. This CDR3 has 15 residues. This CDR3 is CSVALQGGDNQPQHF. The CDR3, as DNA: TGCAGCGTTGCGCTCCAGGGAGGTGACAATCAGCCCCAGCATTTT.

This clonotype has at least ten counts. The rearrangement joins TRBV11-2 to TRBJ2-1; a weak D match, TRBD2 (5 bases). CDR3 length: 18 amino acids. Trimming removed 3 bases at V and 1 base at J, with 19 bases between. Germline loops: CDR1 SGHAT, CDR2 FQNNGV. The CDR3 loop reads CASSLNRIQAESYNEQFF. For the CDR3, the DNA is TGTGCCAGCAGCTTGAACCGGATCCAAGCGGAGTCCTACAATGAGCAGTTCTTC.

Many counts were recorded for this clonotype. V and J are TRBV20-1 and TRBJ2-7, with 8 bases fitting TRBD2. J lost 4 bases, V lost 1 base, and 3 bases had no gene match. Germline V CDR1 and CDR2: DFQATT, SNEGSKA (reference sequence). The CDR3 extends over 13 amino acids. The CDR3: CSARGSGGYEQYF. CDR3 DNA: TGCAGTGCTAGAGGGTCGGGAGGGTACGAGCAGTACTTC.

A few counts support this clonotype. V and J are TRBV5-4 and TRBJ1-4; D is ambiguous. The V and J ends lost 5 bases and 0 bases respectively, with 8 bases between them. CDR1 and CDR2 from the germline V gene are SGHNT and YYREEE (reference sequence). There are 14 residues in the CDR3. DNA of the CDR3: TGTGCCAGCAGTCCCAGTGCAACTAATGAAAAACTGTTTTTT. Amino acid sequence: CASSPSATNEKLFF.

This clonotype was observed at least ten times. V is TRBV19 and J is TRBJ2-1; 7 bases map to TRBD2. After removal of 3 bases from V and 3 bases from J, the junction contained 8 bases not matched to a gene. From germline, CDR1 is LNHDA and CDR2 SQIVND (reference sequence). The CDR3 consists of 16 residues. CDR3 loop: CASSISASGFYNEQFF. Written as DNA, the CDR3 is TGTGCCAGTAGTATTTCGGCTAGCGGCTTCTACAATGAGCAGTTCTTC. Filled out from reference TRBV19 and TRBJ2-1, the complete variable domain reads DGGITQSPKYLFRKEGQNVTLSCEQNLNHDAMYWYRQDPGQGLRLIYYSQIVNDFQKGDIAEGYSVSREKKESFPLTVTSAQKNPTAFYLCASSISASGFYNEQFFGPGTRLTVL.

The sample holds many counts of this clonotype. The chain couples TRBV20-1 to TRBJ2-7; D ambiguous. Trimming took 5 bases from V and 4 from J, leaving 3 bases between them. Germline CDR1 and CDR2: DFQATT and SNEGSKA (reference sequence). The CDR3 runs 9 residues. The CDR3 DNA sequence: TGCAGTGCTCAGTACGAGCAGTACTTC. As protein: CSAQYEQYF.

As for this clonotype: The junction differs from germline at one of its ends, possibly a read error. The chain recombines TRBV5-1 with TRBJ2-1; the match to TRBD1 covers 10 bases. The germline gives CDR1 SGHRS, CDR2 YFSETQ. The CDR3 length is 16 residues. The CDR3 is CAISHRDRGTYNEQFF. The CDR3 coding sequence is TGCGCCATCAGCCACAGGGACAGGGGTACCTACAATGAGCAGTTCTTC.

This clonotype was found many times. The chain links TRBV6-5 to TRBJ2-5; TRBD1 matches at 9 bases. CDR1 and CDR2 from the germline V gene are MNHEY and SVGAGI. This CDR3 is 16 amino acids long. V dropped 1 base and J dropped 2; count of bases not matched to a gene: 5. CDR3 in amino acids: CASSYLQGARQETQYF. DNA for the CDR3: TGTGCCAGCAGTTACTTACAGGGGGCGCGTCAAGAGACCCAGTACTTC.

The chain couples TRBV3-1 to TRBJ1-2, with 10 positions matching TRBD1. Germline CDR1 LGHDT, CDR2 YNNKEL (reference sequence). V dropped 11 bases and J dropped 4; count of bases not matched to a gene: 13. The length of the CDR3 is 15 residues. CDR3 sequence reads: CASTTRTGGIYGYTF. The CDR3 DNA is TGTGCCTCCACCACACGGACAGGGGGAATCTATGGCTACACCTTC.

At least ten counts were recorded for this clonotype. V gene TRBV7-2 combines with J gene TRBJ2-5, with D possibly TRBD1 on 7 matching bases. Trimming removed 5 bases at V and 5 bases at J, with 18 bases between. The V gene's germline CDR1 is SGHTA and CDR2 FQGNSA. The CDR3 runs 15 residues. CDR3 in amino acids: CASSQGGPSRETQYF. Here the CDR3 DNA reads TGTGCCAGCAGCCAGGGGGGCCCATCACGGGAGACCCAGTACTTC.

V and J are TRBV5-5 and TRBJ2-1; 11 nucleotides line up with TRBD2. In germline, CDR1 is SGHKS, CDR2 YYEKEE (reference sequence). The CDR3 is 16 amino acids. The V gene end was trimmed by 2 bases and the J gene end by 5 bases; junction bases not matched to a gene: 6. CDR3 in amino acids: CASSFRLAGMNNEQFF. For the CDR3, the DNA is TGTGCCAGCAGCTTTAGACTAGCGGGAATGAACAATGAGCAGTTCTTC.

A word on this clonotype: At one boundary the junction diverges from the germline segment, which might be a read error. V and J are TRBV20-1 and TRBJ1-2; TRBD1 is a possible D gene (5 bases). This CDR3 is built from 16 residues. Germline CDR1 and CDR2: DFQATT and SNEGSKA (reference sequence). CDR3 residues: CCARDPIRALDYGYTF. The CDR3 DNA is TGCTGTGCTAGAGATCCTATCAGGGCATTGGACTATGGCTACACCTTC.

This clonotype occurred many times. The junction departs from germline at one end; a sequencing error may be responsible. V usage is TRBV5-1 and J usage is TRBJ2-7; 9 bases are shared with TRBD1. This CDR3 comprises 15 residues. Germline CDR1 is SGHRS and CDR2 is YFSETQ. CDR3 coding DNA: TGCGCCAGTAGCTTCGGAGGACAGGGGTTCGACGAGCAGTACTTC. Amino acids: CASSFGGQGFDEQYF.

About this clonotype: A much larger clone lies a single base off, so this may be a read error. The V and J genes are TRBV11-2 and TRBJ2-7, with D perhaps matching TRBD1 or TRBD2 (5 bases each). V lost 5 bases and J lost 9, with 23 bases in between. Germline loops: CDR1 SGHAT, CDR2 FQNNGV. This CDR3 contains 15 residues. CDR3 amino acids: CASSIEFAGSHGQYF. DNA for the CDR3: TGTGCCAGCAGCATTGAATTCGCAGGGAGCCACGGGCAGTACTTC.

This clonotype was counted at least ten times. V gene TRBV7-9 combines with J gene TRBJ1-3; no reliable D call. The CDR3 sequence is 16 residues long. Germline CDR1 and CDR2: SEHNR and FQNEAQ (reference sequence). V dropped 5 bases and J dropped 3 bases, with 17 bases sitting between them. The CDR3 loop is CASSPFAAAFGNTIYF. The DNA for the CDR3 is TGTGCCAGCAGCCCCTTCGCGGCTGCTTTTGGAAACACCATATATTTT.

The sample holds many counts of this clonotype. V is TRBV7-2 and J is TRBJ2-5, with 11 positions matching TRBD2. The ends lost 5 bases at V and 1 base at J; junction bases unmatched: 3. This CDR3 has 15 residues. The germline CDR1 and CDR2 sequences are SGHTA and FQGNSA. As DNA, the CDR3 is TGTGCCAGCAGCACTGGACTAGCGGGCCAAGAGACCCAGTACTTC. It specifies CASSTGLAGQETQYF.

V gene TRBV20-1 combines with J gene TRBJ2-1; 10 positions agree with TRBD1. The trim removed 5 bases at V and 7 bases at J, leaving 2 bases unmatched. The CDR3 covers 12 residues. Germline V lookup: CDR1 DFQATT, CDR2 SNEGSKA (reference sequence). CDR3: CSARTGGNEQFF. The CDR3 DNA reads as TGCAGTGCTCGGACAGGGGGAAATGAGCAGTTCTTC.